The present T cell receptor beta chain was sequenced within a study of blood T cell repertoires in COVID-19. Study information: Acute-phase and convalescent COVID-19 samples originated in the United States, Italy and Spain.

The repertoire was sequenced with immunoSEQ multiplex PCR; TCRdb's copy has only in-frame clones and lacks some. The table includes fewer than 500,000 clones, about 85% detected once. In terms of age and location, participants ranged from roughly 18 to 100 years and lived in under 30 US areas. The CDR3 is made up of 12 amino acids. Germline V gives CDR1 GTSNPN, CDR2 SVGIG (reference sequence). With 8 bases removed from V and 3 bases from J, the gap between germline ends came to 13 bases. This clone was seen repeatedly, ten times or more. The sequencing input was PBMCs or T cells enriched from blood (not recorded which). The TCR was taken from a woman aged 18-30 years who had recovered from COVID-19. The V gene is TRBV30, the J gene TRBJ1-2, with D unresolved. CDR3 loop: CAGPSPYYGYTF. The CDR3 DNA sequence: TGTGCCGGTCCCAGTCCCTACTATGGCTACACCTTC. Filled out from reference TRBV30 and TRBJ1-2, the complete variable domain reads SQTIHQWPATLVQPVGSPLSLECTVEGTSNPNLYWYRQAAGRGLQLLFYSVGIGQISSEVPQNLSASRPQDRQFILSSKKLLLSDSGFYLCAGPSPYYGYTFGSGTRLTVV.